The rows below give T cell receptor beta chains drawn from one sample of a study of identifying expanded T cells in peripheral blood. Generated by immunoSEQ multiplex PCR, the TCRdb table keeps only in-frame clones and is missing some. The profile shows roughly 100,000 clones, about 88% of them singletons. The source material was blood. The receptors derive from a person between 18 and 75 years old in good health. Each CDR3 is given with its conserved first and last residue. The D gene is left open where the match is weak. Some rows have no size entry. The others give once, few or many, or a class for an expanded clone.

17	NA	TRBV28	TRBD1	TRBJ1-4	TGTGCCAGCAGTTTCGGGGGACAGGAGGCTCTACAGGAAAAACTGTTTTTT	CASSFGGQEALQEKLFF
12	NA	TRBV5-1	TRBD2	TRBJ2-3	TGCGCCAGCAGACTAGCGGGAGATACGCAGTATTTT	CASRLAGDTQYF
16	NA	TRBV18	TRBD1	TRBJ2-3	TGTGCCAGCTCACCACAGGGGGCGCCGGCCACAGATACGCAGTATTTT	CASSPQGAPATDTQYF
16	NA	TRBV4-1	TRBD2	TRBJ2-5	TGCGCCAGCAGCCAAGGGACTAGCGGGGGGTTAGAGACCCAGTACTTC	CASSQGTSGGLETQYF
17	NA	TRBV4-1	NA	TRBJ2-3	TGCGCCAGCAGCCAAGATATTTCAGGCAGGGGAACAGATACGCAGTATTTT	CASSQDISGRGTDTQYF
16	NA	TRBV9	TRBD1	TRBJ2-7	TGTGCCAGCAGCGCCCGGACAGGGGGCATTCCCGACGAGCAGTACTTC	CASSARTGGIPDEQYF
16	NA	TRBV6-6	NA	TRBJ2-3	TGTGCCAGCAGTTACTCAGGGGGAGGGGGCACAGATACGCAGTATTTT	CASSYSGGGGTDTQYF
15	NA	TRBV6-1	TRBD1	TRBJ1-2	TGTGCCAGCAGTGAACCGGACAGGGCCACCTATGGCTACACCTTC	CASSEPDRATYGYTF
13	once	TRBV11-2	NA	TRBJ2-5	TGTGCCAGCAGCTTACGACTACAAGAGACCCAGTACTTC	CASSLRLQETQYF
15	once	TRBV28	TRBD1	TRBJ1-2	TGTGCCAGCACCAGCAACGGACAGGATTCGCCCGGCTACACCTTC	CASTSNGQDSPGYTF
14	once	TRBV27	NA	TRBJ2-7	TGTGCCAGCAGTCCGTCGACAGGTAGCCACGAGCAGTACTTC	CASSPSTGSHEQYF
17	once	TRBV14	NA	TRBJ2-2	TGTGCCAGCAGCCCCCGTGGTAGCGGAGCCAACACCGGGGAGCTGTTTTTT	CASSPRGSGANTGELFF
11	NA	TRBV29-1	NA	TRBJ2-7	TGCAGCATCGACAGATCCTACGAGCAGTACTTC	CSIDRSYEQYF
15	NA	TRBV6-6	TRBD1	TRBJ2-7	TGTGCCAGCAGTTACGCCAGGGGGCCATCCTACGAGCAGTACTTC	CASSYARGPSYEQYF
14	NA	TRBV5-5	NA	TRBJ2-7	TGTGCCAGCAGTCCAGACGGACGCTCCTACGAGCAGTACTTC	CASSPDGRSYEQYF
14	NA	TRBV2	TRBD1	TRBJ2-3	TGTGCCAGTAGTTCGGACAGGGTCCAAGATACGCAGTATTTT	CASSSDRVQDTQYF
14	NA	TRBV13	NA	TRBJ2-7	TGTGCCAGCAGCTCCCAAGACAGACCCTACGAGCAGTACTTC	CASSSQDRPYEQYF
15	NA	TRBV5-1	NA	TRBJ2-5	TGCGCCAGCAGCTTGGGACCGGGCTCACAAGAGACCCAGTACTTC	CASSLGPGSQETQYF
15	NA	TRBV7-6	NA	TRBJ2-5	TGTGCCAGCAGCTTGGGACGCCTCCAGCAAGAGACCCAGTACTTC	CASSLGRLQQETQYF
15	NA	TRBV4-1	NA	TRBJ1-2	TGCGCCAGCAGCCAAGACTCCCTAACCCACTATGGCTACACCTTC	CASSQDSLTHYGYTF
15	NA	TRBV4-1	TRBD1	TRBJ2-1	TGCGCCAGCAGCCTGGGACAGGGGGACTACAATGAGCAGTTCTTC	CASSLGQGDYNEQFF
15	NA	TRBV2	NA	TRBJ1-2	TGTGCCAGCAGTGAAGTCGGGGGGATAGTGGATGGCTACACCTTC	CASSEVGGIVDGYTF
16	few	TRBV2	NA	TRBJ1-6	TGTGCCAGCAGTTCACCCCGGGAGCTCTATAATTCACCCCTCCACTTT	CASSSPRELYNSPLHF
13	NA	TRBV28	NA	TRBJ1-5	TGTGCCAGCAGTTCAGTCCTTGGTCAGCCCCAGCATTTT	CASSSVLGQPQHF
14	NA	TRBV4-3	NA	TRBJ2-7	TGCGCCAGCAGCCAAGCTCCAGGAACCTACGAGCAGTACTTC	CASSQAPGTYEQYF
15	NA	TRBV28	TRBD1	TRBJ2-5	TGTGCCAGCAGCGAGGGGACAGGGTACCAAGAGACCCAGTACTTC	CASSEGTGYQETQYF
12	NA	TRBV28	NA	TRBJ1-1	TGTGCCAGTACAGGGATGAACACTGAAGCTTTCTTT	CASTGMNTEAFF
15	NA	TRBV6-1	NA	TRBJ2-2	TGTGCCAGCAGTGAACCCGGCAGGGGGGACGGGGAGCTGTTTTTT	CASSEPGRGDGELFF
14	NA	TRBV19	NA	TRBJ2-7	TGTGCCAGTAGCCCCGTCCGGGGCTCCTACGAGCAGTACTTC	CASSPVRGSYEQYF
15	NA	TRBV4-1	TRBD2	TRBJ2-5	TGCGCCAGCAGCCAAGAGCGGGGGGGCGAAGAGACCCAGTACTTC	CASSQERGGEETQYF
14	NA	TRBV10-2	NA	TRBJ1-1	TGCGCCAGCAATAGACAGGAGACGAACACTGAAGCTTTCTTT	CASNRQETNTEAFF
12	NA	TRBV11-1	NA	TRBJ2-2	TGTGCCGTTAAGGGTAGCACCGGGGAGCTGTTTTTT	CAVKGSTGELFF
11	few	TRBV28	NA	TRBJ1-2	TGTGCCAGCAGTGGTACGTTAGGCTACACCTTC	CASSGTLGYTF
17	NA	TRBV7-9	NA	TRBJ2-7	TGTGCCAGCAGCCAAGCACCGAGCTCCATAAGCTCCTACGAGCAGTACTTC	CASSQAPSSISSYEQYF
14	NA	TRBV29-1	NA	TRBJ1-2	TGCAGCGTTGATGTACAGGGACGGAGCTATGGCTACACCTTC	CSVDVQGRSYGYTF
12	few	TRBV25-1	NA	TRBJ2-3	TGTGCCAGCAGTGAATGGTACGGACTCTGGTATTTT	CASSEWYGLWYF
19	NA	TRBV21-1	NA	TRBJ1-6	TGTGCCAGCAGCACCTGGACAGGGTGCGGGGACCCGGATCCTTCACCCCTCCACTTT	CASSTWTGCGDPDPSPLHF